This T cell receptor (beta chain) was documented in a study of blood T cell repertoires in COVID-19 (dated by TCRdb to 2019 to 2021). Looking at the study overall: Samples from collaborators originated in the United States, Italy and Spain and spanned both the acute and convalescent phases of COVID-19. Where available, HLA class I and class II types were taken from metadata supplied by the sample provider and were not determined by assay-based typing. A de-identified subject ID, COVID-19 status, age in years and sex were almost always included in the sample metadata. Deeply sampled blood TCRbeta repertoires from subjects exposed to, actively infected with, or recovered from COVID-19 were included in the dataset. Samples were obtained from the ongoing ImmuneRACE study (first 160 participants) and from some 1,300 subjects provided by 6 global collaborators. The repertoires were made available in a free public database intended to serve as a resource for research on the immune response to SARS-CoV-2. The prospective study material was composed of cDNA or gDNA derived from T cells, B-cell-depleted T cells, or PBMCs.

V loses 1 base of germline sequence and J loses 4 bases, and the interval between the two ends is 8 bases. From the cysteine up to the phenylalanine, the CDR3 has a length of 13 residues. Only the CDR3 part of the read is kept: 39 bases, read in frame from the first base. The immunoSEQ Assay, a bias-controlled multiplex PCR, was used to amplify TCRbeta CDR3 regions from genomic DNA. Regarding the original processing steps: The number of nucleated cells in each sample was estimated by amplification of reference gene primers within the assay. Sequence reads were collapsed and filtered to measure the absolute abundance of every unique TCRbeta CDR3 rearrangement. For each sample, productive Simpson clonality was calculated as the square root of Simpson's diversity index over productive rearrangements. Imported from immuneACCESS, the table was reduced by TCRdb to in-frame sequences with V and J called. These copies leave out some clones; in studies compared against another copy, an unresolved V gene accounts for under half, and the cause of the remainder is not known. The V and J calls and clone size were taken over from that table, and D and trimming were inferred from the DNA. Here the sample has about 98,000 clones; around 90% occur a single time. The ten largest make up around 5.3% of the sample.

One collaborating source in Seattle enrolled patients while the patients were actively infected and followed the patients over time throughout the course of disease. Whole blood was collected in K2EDTA tubes by collaborating institutions according to the institutions' own protocols. For TCRbeta analysis, collaborators shipped samples in one of three forms: frozen whole blood, isolated PBMCs, or DNA extracted from either of those sample types. Concerning this clone: Its antigen remains undetermined. No qualities accompany the bases; no much larger clone lies one base away.

The paper as a whole reports these results and caveats: The amount of clinical and demographic metadata varied by source and participant and was provided uncurated.

The receptor was derived from a woman aged 45-60 years with COVID-19, enrolled during active disease. Sequenced sample: peripheral blood. Recombination connected TRBV12-3 or TRBV12-4 to TRBJ2-7; the D gene is perhaps TRBD1, on 6 matching bases. The bases are TGTGCCAGCAGTTTAGGACAGGAATACGAGCAGTACTTC. This yields the protein CASSLGQEYEQYF.